These 4 T cell receptor beta chains were all obtained from the same sample, sequenced in a study of T cells in Graves' hyperthyroidism and ophthalmopathy. From RNA transcripts, TCR beta CDR3 regions were amplified. The HTBI set primed first-round TCR CDR3 RT-PCR. A single record per CDR3 protein comes from TCRdb applying MiXCR to the multiplex PCR reads. The sample consists of 450,000 to 700,000 distinct CDR3 sequences, 46% of them appearing once. The sequencing input was peripheral blood or thyroid tissue (not recorded which). The receptors originated from a young woman with Graves' hyperthyroidism.

This clonotype has at least ten counts. The chain recombines TRBV7-9 with TRBJ1-1; D is unresolved. V lost 1 base, J lost 0 bases, and 15 bases lay in between. The CDR3 sequence is 17 residues long. CDR1 and CDR2 from the germline V gene are SEHNR and FQNEAQ (reference sequence). The CDR3: CASSLDPPAPMNTEAFF. CDR3 in DNA: TGTGCCAGCAGCTTAGACCCGCCTGCACCCATGAACACTGAAGCTTTCTTT.

J is TRBJ2-7 and V is TRBV20-1, with TRBD2 matching over 8 bases. V lost 4 bases to trimming and J lost 3 bases; unmatched junction nucleotides: 8. The CDR3 length is 14 residues. Germline V gene sequence: CDR1 DFQATT, CDR2 SNEGSKA (reference sequence). The CDR3 loop is CSAMGLAGGYEQYF. In nucleotides, the CDR3 is TGCAGTGCTATGGGGCTGGCGGGAGGCTACGAGCAGTACTTC.

This clonotype was counted at least ten times. The chain employs TRBV27 and TRBJ1-6; 7 positions agree with TRBD1. This CDR3 contains 13 residues. Germline V gene lookup returns CDR1 MNHEY and CDR2 SMNVEV (reference sequence). The J segment lost 10 bases and the V segment lost 3 bases, leaving 3 bases of the junction unmatched. This chain's CDR3 is CASSFQGGSPLHF. In DNA form, the CDR3 reads TGTGCCAGCAGTTTCCAGGGGGGCTCACCCCTCCACTTT.

This clonotype came up many times. The chain employs TRBV6-1 and TRBJ1-2; 10 positions match TRBD1. The germline V gene has CDR1 MNHNS and CDR2 SASEGT. The CDR3 is 14 residues long. V was clipped by 3 bases and J by 6 bases; unmatched bases: 4. The CDR3 nucleotides are TGTGCCAGCAGTGAGGTCGGGACAGGGGATGGCTACACCTTC. This encodes CASSEVGTGDGYTF.